This T cell receptor beta chain emerged from a study of T cell responses to AZD1222 COVID-19 vaccine. Assay used: immunoSEQ multiplex PCR; TCRdb lists only in-frame clones, some missing. The repertoire has approximately 220,000 clones, 90% to 95% of them found once; the top ten carry 0.95% to 1.1%. About this clone: Its antigen is not known.

Study-level results: Only a handful of AZD1222 recipients, about six in all, had baseline seropositivity. CD4 TCRs covered the whole spike, strongest at regions 160-218 and 743-854.

The source of this sequence is an adult in good health. Here the sequenced sample was peripheral blood, taken on day 0 of MenACWY control vaccination.

CDR3 DNA sequence: TGTGCCTGGCAGACTAGCGGGTCTTTGGTGAGCTCCTACAATGAGCAGTTCTTC. This codes for CAWQTSGSLVSSYNEQFF. J is TRBJ2-1 and V is TRBV30, with 10 nucleotides matching TRBD2. The CDR3 is 18 residues long. Germline CDR1 GTSNPN, CDR2 SVGIG (reference sequence). V shed 5 bases and J 0 bases; nucleotides not matched to a gene: 13.